This T cell receptor (beta chain) was retrieved from a study of blood T cells in healthy people across ages. Alongside a J-beta primer mix, a sample-barcoded 5' primer served in a second PCR lasting roughly 6 to 11 cycles. Unique molecular identifiers of 12 random nucleotides labeled each cDNA. Via MiXCR, TCRdb re-called the 5' RACE reads, giving one row per CDR3 protein. The table lists about 1.5 million distinct CDR3 sequences, about 43% of them singletons. CDR3 length: 14 amino acids. Trimming pared 7 bases from V and 5 bases from J, leaving 18 bases between. The germline V gene encodes CDR1 SQVTM and CDR2 ANQGSEA. Whole-study results and caveats: With age, beta diversity per million T cells declined roughly linearly, significantly by 30 to 40. There was a strong correlation between TCR beta diversity and naive T cell percentage.

Comment on this clonotype: Its cognate antigen is unknown.

The gene calls are TRBV29-1 and TRBJ2-1, with D perhaps given as TRBD1 or TRBD2 (5 bases each). Sequencing input: blood. The TCR comes from a woman under 30 in good health. The CDR3 region is CSGIRDAEDNEQFF. CDR3 coding DNA: TGCAGCGGAATACGGGACGCAGAGGACAATGAGCAGTTCTTC.